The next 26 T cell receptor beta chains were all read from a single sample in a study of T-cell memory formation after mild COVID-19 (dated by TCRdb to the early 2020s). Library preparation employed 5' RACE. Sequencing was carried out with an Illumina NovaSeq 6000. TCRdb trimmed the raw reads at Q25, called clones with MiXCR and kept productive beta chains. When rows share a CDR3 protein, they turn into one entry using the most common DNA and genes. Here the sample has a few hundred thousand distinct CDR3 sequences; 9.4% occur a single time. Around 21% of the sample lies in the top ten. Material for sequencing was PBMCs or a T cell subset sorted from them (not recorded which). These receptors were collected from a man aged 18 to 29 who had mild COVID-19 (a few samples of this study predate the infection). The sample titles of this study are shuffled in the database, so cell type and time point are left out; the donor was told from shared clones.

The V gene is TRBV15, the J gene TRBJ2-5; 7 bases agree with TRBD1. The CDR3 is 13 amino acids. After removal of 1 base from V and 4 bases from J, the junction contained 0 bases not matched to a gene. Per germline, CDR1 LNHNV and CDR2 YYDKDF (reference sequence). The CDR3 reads CATSRGDRETQYF. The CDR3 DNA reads TGTGCCACCAGCAGAGGGGACAGAGAGACCCAGTACTTC.

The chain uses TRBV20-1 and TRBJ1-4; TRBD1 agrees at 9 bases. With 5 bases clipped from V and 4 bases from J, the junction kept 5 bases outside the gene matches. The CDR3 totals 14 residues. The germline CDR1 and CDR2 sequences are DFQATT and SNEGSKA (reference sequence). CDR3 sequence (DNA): TGCAGTGCTTGGGGACAGGGTTTTAATGAAAAACTGTTTTTT. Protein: CSAWGQGFNEKLFF.

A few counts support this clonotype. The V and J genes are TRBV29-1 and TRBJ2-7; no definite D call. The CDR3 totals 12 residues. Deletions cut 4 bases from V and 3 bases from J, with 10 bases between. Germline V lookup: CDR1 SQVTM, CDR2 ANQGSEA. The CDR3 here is CSVVSAGYEQYF. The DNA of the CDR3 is TGCAGCGTTGTGTCGGCCGGCTACGAGCAGTACTTC.

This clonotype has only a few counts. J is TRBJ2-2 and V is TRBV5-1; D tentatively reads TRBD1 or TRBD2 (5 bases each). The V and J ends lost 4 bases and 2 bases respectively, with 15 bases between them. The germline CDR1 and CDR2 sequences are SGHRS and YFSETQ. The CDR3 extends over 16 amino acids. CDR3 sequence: CASSLVGAGNTGELFF. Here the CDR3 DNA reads TGCGCCAGCAGCCTCGTCGGGGCTGGTAACACCGGGGAGCTGTTTTTT. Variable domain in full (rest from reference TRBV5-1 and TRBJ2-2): KAGVTQTPRYLIKTRGQQVTLSCSPISGHRSVSWYQQTPGQGLQFLFEYFSETQRNKGNFPGRFSGRQFSNSRSEMNVSTLELGDSALYLCASSLVGAGNTGELFFGEGSRLTVL.

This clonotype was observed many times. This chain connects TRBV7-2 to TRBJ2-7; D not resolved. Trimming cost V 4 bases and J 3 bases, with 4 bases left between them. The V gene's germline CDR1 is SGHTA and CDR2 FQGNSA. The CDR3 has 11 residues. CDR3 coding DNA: TGTGCCAGCAGCTCCTTCTACGAGCAGTACTTC. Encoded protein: CASSSFYEQYF.

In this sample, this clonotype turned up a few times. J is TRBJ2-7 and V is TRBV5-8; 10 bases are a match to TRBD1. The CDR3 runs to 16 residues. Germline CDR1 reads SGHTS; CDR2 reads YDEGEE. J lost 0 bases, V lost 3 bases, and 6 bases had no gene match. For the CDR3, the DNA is TGTGCCAGCAGCTCCGGGACAGGGGTTTCCTCCTACGAGCAGTACTTC. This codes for CASSSGTGVSSYEQYF.

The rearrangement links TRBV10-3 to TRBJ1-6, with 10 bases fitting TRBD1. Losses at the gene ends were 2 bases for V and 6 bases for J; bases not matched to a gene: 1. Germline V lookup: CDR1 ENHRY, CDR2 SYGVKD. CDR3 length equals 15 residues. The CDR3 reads CAISERTGGNSPLHF. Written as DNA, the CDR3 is TGTGCCATCAGTGAGCGGACAGGGGGTAATTCACCCCTCCACTTT.

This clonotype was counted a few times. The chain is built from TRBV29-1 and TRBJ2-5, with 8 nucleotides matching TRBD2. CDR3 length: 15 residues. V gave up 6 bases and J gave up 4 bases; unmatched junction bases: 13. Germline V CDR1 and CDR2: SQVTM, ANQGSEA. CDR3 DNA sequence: TGCAGCGTCCCCCCCAGCGGGGGCTGGGGAGAGACCCAGTACTTC. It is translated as CSVPPSGGWGETQYF.

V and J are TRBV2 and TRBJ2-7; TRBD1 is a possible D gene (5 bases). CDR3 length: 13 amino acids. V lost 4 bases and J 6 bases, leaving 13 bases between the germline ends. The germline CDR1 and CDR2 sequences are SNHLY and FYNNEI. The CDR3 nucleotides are TGTGCCAGCAGTGGCGTCAGGGCCAGCGAGCAGTACGTC. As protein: CASSGVRASEQYV.

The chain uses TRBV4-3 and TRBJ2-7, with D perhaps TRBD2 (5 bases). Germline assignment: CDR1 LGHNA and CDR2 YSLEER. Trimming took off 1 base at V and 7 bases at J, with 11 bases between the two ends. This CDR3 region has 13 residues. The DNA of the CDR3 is TGCGCCAGCAGCCAAGCACGCGGGCTAGAGCAGTACTTC. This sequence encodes CASSQARGLEQYF.

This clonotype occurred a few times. For the CDR3, the DNA is TGTGCCAGCAGTTCGGGCGGGGGTACTAGCACAGATACGCAGTATTTT. Translation gives CASSSGGGTSTDTQYF. V is TRBV6-6 and J is TRBJ2-3, with 7 bases identical to TRBD2. CDR1 is MNHNY, CDR2 SVGAGI, per germline (reference sequence). With V trimmed by 4 bases and J by 0 bases, 7 bases remained unmatched. The CDR3 runs 16 residues.

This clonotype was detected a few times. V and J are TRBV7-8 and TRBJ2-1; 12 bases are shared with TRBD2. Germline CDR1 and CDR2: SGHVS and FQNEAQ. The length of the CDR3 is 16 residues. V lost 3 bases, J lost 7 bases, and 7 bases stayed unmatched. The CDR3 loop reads CASSFGRLAGANEQFF. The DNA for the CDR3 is TGTGCCAGCAGCTTCGGTAGACTAGCGGGGGCGAATGAGCAGTTCTTC. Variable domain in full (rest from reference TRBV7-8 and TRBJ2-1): GAGVSQSPRYKVAKRGQDVALRCDPISGHVSLFWYQQALGQGPEFLTYFQNEAQLDKSGLPSDRFFAERPEGSVSTLKIQRTQQEDSAVYLCASSFGRLAGANEQFFGPGTRLTVL.

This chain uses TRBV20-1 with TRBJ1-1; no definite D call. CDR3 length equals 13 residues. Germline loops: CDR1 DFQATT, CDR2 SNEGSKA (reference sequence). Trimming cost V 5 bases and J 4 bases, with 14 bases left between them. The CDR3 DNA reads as TGCAGTGCTGTCTTCCCCGGCACCACTGAAGCTTTCTTT. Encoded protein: CSAVFPGTTEAFF.

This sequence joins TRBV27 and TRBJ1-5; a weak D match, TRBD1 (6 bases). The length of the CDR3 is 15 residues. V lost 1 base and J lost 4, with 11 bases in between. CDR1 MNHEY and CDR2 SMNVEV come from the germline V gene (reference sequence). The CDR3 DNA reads TGTGCCAGCAGTTTATTATCAGGGGAAAATCAGCCCCAGCATTTT. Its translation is CASSLLSGENQPQHF.

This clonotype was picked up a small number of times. CDR3: CSASRGDTQYF. CDR3 bases: TGCAGTGCTAGCCGGGGAGATACGCAGTATTTT. This sequence joins TRBV20-1 and TRBJ2-3; possibly TRBD2 for D (5 bases). From germline, CDR1 is DFQATT and CDR2 SNEGSKA (reference sequence). Trimming removed 3 bases from V and 5 bases from J, with 6 bases in between. CDR3 length equals 11 residues.

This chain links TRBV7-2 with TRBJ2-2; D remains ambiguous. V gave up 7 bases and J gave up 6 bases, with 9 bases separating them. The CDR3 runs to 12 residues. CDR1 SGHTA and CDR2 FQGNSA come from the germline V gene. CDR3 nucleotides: TGTGCCAGCATACCCCGCCCCGGGGAGCTGTTTTTT. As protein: CASIPRPGELFF. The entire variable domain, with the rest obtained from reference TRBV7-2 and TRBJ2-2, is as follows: GAGVSQSPSNKVTEKGKDVELRCDPISGHTALYWYRQSLGQGLEFLIYFQGNSAPDKSGLPSDRFSAERTGGSVSTLTIQRTQQEDSAVYLCASIPRPGELFFGEGSRLTVL.

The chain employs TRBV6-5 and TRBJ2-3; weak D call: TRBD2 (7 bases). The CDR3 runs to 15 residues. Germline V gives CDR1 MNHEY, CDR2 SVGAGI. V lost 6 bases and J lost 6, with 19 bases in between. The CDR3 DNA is TGTGCCAGCAGGCCCCGGGGGGTAGGGGGTGATACGCAGTATTTT. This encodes CASRPRGVGGDTQYF.

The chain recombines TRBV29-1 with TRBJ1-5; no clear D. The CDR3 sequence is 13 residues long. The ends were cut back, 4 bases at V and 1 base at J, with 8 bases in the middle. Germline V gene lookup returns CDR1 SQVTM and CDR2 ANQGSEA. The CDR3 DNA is TGCAGCGTTGCGGAAGGGAGCAATCAGCCCCAGCATTTT. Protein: CSVAEGSNQPQHF.

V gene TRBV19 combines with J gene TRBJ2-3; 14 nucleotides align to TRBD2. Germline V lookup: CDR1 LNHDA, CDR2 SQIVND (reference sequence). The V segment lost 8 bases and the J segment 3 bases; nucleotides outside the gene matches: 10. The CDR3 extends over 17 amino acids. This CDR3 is CASEKAGLAGVTDTQYF. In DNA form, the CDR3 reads TGTGCCAGTGAAAAGGCGGGACTAGCGGGGGTTACAGATACGCAGTATTTT.

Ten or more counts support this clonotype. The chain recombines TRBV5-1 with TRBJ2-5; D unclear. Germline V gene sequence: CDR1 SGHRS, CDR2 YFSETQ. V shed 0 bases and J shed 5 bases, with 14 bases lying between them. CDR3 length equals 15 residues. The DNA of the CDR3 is TGCGCCAGCAGCTTGGCCGTATTAAGCGATGAGACCCAGTACTTC. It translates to CASSLAVLSDETQYF. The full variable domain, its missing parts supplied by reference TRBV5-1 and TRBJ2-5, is KAGVTQTPRYLIKTRGQQVTLSCSPISGHRSVSWYQQTPGQGLQFLFEYFSETQRNKGNFPGRFSGRQFSNSRSEMNVSTLELGDSALYLCASSLAVLSDETQYFGPGTRLLVL.

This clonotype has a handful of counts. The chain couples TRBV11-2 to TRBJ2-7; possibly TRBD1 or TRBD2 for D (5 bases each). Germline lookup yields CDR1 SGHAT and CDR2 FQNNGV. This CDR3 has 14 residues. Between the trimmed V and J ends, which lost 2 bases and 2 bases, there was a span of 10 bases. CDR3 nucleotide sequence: TGTGCCAGCAGCTTACTGGGGGTAGCCTACGAGCAGTACTTC. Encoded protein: CASSLLGVAYEQYF. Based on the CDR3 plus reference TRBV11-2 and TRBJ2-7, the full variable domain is EAGVAQSPRYKIIEKRQSVAFWCNPISGHATLYWYQQILGQGPKLLIQFQNNGVVDDSQLPKDRFSAERLKGVDSTLKIQPAKLEDSAVYLCASSLLGVAYEQYFGPGTRLTVT.

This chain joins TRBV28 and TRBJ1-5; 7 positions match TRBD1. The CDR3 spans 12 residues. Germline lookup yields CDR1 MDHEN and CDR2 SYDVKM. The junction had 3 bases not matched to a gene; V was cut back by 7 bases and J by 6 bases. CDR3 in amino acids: CASTQGSQPQHF. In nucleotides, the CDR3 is TGTGCCAGCACACAGGGGAGTCAGCCCCAGCATTTT. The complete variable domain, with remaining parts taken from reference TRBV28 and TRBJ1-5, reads DVKVTQSSRYLVKRTGEKVFLECVQDMDHENMFWYRQDPGLGLRLIYFSYDVKMKEKGDIPEGYSVSREKKERFSLILESASTNQTSMYLCASTQGSQPQHFGDGTRLSIL.

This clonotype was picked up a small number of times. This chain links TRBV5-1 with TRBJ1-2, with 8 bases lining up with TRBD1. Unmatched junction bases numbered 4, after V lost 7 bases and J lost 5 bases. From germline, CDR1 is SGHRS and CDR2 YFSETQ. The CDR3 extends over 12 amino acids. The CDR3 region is CASQGQEYGYTF. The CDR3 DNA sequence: TGCGCCAGCCAGGGACAGGAGTATGGCTACACCTTC.

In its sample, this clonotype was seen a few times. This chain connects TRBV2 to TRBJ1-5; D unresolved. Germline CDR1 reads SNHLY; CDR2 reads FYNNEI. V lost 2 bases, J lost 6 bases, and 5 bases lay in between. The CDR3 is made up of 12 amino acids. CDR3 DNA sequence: TGTGCCAGCAGTGAAAACACTCAGCCCCAGCATTTT. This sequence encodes CASSENTQPQHF.

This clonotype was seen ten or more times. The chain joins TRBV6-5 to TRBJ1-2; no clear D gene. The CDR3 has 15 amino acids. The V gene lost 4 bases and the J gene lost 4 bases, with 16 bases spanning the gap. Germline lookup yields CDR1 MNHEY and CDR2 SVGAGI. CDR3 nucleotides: TGTGCCAGCAGTTCCGGCGGAGGGCGAGGCTATGGCTACACCTTC. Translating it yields CASSSGGGRGYGYTF.

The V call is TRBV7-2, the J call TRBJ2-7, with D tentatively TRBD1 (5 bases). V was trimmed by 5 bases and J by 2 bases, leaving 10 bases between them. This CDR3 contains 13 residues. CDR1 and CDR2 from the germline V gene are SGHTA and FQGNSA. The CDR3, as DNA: TGTGCCAGCAGCCCGCGACAGCCCTACGAGCAGTACTTC. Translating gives CASSPRQPYEQYF.